The 30 T cell receptor beta chains below all came from one sample that was sequenced in a study of identifying expanded T cells in peripheral blood. Produced via immunoSEQ multiplex PCR; TCRdb's table is partial and in-frame only. Of about 100,000 clones in the sample, over 75% were seen once. Sequenced sample: blood. The receptors come from a person aged 18 to 75 in good health.

The chain is built from TRBV29-1 and TRBJ2-7, with 11 bases that match TRBD1. V gave up 7 bases and J gave up 6 bases; unmatched junction bases: 8. The CDR3 is 13 amino acids. Germline CDR1 reads SQVTM; CDR2 reads ANQGSEA. In nucleotides, the CDR3 is TGCAGCGCCGGACAGGGGGCCTTCGGCGAGCAGTACTTC. Translated, it gives CSAGQGAFGEQYF.

V gene TRBV4-1 combines with J gene TRBJ2-7; tentative D call: TRBD1 (5 bases). Germline CDR1 is MGHRA and CDR2 is YSYEKL. The CDR3 length is 18 residues. Trimming removed 0 bases at V and 3 bases at J, with 21 bases between. CDR3 loop: CASSQDVARRQGNYEQYF. CDR3 bases: TGCGCCAGCAGCCAAGATGTAGCCCGACGTCAGGGTAACTACGAGCAGTACTTC.

The chain couples TRBV30 to TRBJ1-5; TRBD1 matches at 8 bases. CDR1 is GTSNPN and CDR2 is SVGIG in the germline V gene (reference sequence). The CDR3 is 14 amino acids. Unmatched junction bases numbered 7, after V lost 5 bases and J lost 4 bases. The CDR3 reads CAWGDRGANQPQHF. Written as DNA, the CDR3 is TGTGCCTGGGGCGACAGGGGCGCAAATCAGCCCCAGCATTTT.

The rearrangement links TRBV5-1 to TRBJ2-2, with TRBD1 matching 8 bases. The CDR3 is 16 residues long. CDR1 and CDR2 from the germline V gene are SGHRS and YFSETQ. The V and J ends lost 5 bases and 2 bases, in that order; junction bases with no gene match: 8. CDR3 residues: CASRASTGGNTGELFF. Here the CDR3 DNA reads TGCGCCAGCAGAGCAAGCACAGGGGGTAACACCGGGGAGCTGTTTTTT.

The genes are TRBV9 and TRBJ1-2; 7 bases fit TRBD1. The germline V gene has CDR1 SGDLS and CDR2 YYNGEE. The V gene end was trimmed by 0 bases and the J gene end by 4 bases; junction bases not matched to a gene: 12. The CDR3 length is 17 residues. The CDR3 loop reads CASSVAPGGLSVYGYTF. CDR3 nucleotides: TGTGCCAGCAGCGTAGCTCCAGGGGGGTTATCTGTCTATGGCTACACCTTC.

The chain has TRBV28 and TRBJ1-2; D is possibly TRBD1 (6 bases). This CDR3 is 13 amino acids long. Germline CDR1 reads MDHEN; CDR2 reads SYDVKM. Trimming removed 5 bases from V and 8 bases from J, with 15 bases in between. The CDR3 sequence is CASSESGGLGYTF. In DNA, the CDR3 is TGTGCCAGCAGTGAATCTGGGGGGCTGGGCTACACCTTC.

This clone was detected a few times. The chain joins TRBV19 to TRBJ1-2; 9 bases agree with TRBD1. The CDR3 sequence is 13 residues long. Germline values: CDR1 LNHDA, CDR2 SQIVND (reference sequence). V was pared by 5 bases and J by 5 bases, with 3 bases of the junction left unmatched. The CDR3 loop is CASSLGQGYGYTF. CDR3 DNA: TGTGCCAGTAGTTTGGGACAGGGTTATGGCTACACCTTC.

V is TRBV9 and J is TRBJ1-2, with D possibly matching TRBD1 (6 bases). V was clipped by 6 bases and J by 6 bases, with 27 bases between them. This CDR3 is built from 17 residues. Germline V gene sequence: CDR1 SGDLS, CDR2 YYNGEE. The CDR3 is CASNLGQGFFGDHGYTF. The DNA of the CDR3 is TGTGCCAGCAACCTGGGGCAGGGGTTTTTCGGCGATCATGGCTACACCTTC.

The chain carries TRBV5-6 and TRBJ2-7; D not certain. Trimming pared 2 bases from V and 2 bases from J, leaving 11 bases between. The CDR3 covers 14 residues. From germline, CDR1 is SGHDT and CDR2 YYEEEE. Here the CDR3 reads CASSFAAGPYEQYF. CDR3 nucleotide sequence: TGTGCCAGCAGCTTCGCGGCAGGACCCTACGAGCAGTACTTC.

The chain joins TRBV4-1 to TRBJ1-6; 8 positions agree with TRBD1. Germline V gene sequence: CDR1 MGHRA, CDR2 YSYEKL. CDR3 length: 15 residues. V shed 3 bases and J 6 bases; nucleotides not matched to a gene: 4. CDR3 loop: CASSHGTGLNSPLHF. In nucleotides, the CDR3 is TGCGCCAGCAGCCACGGGACAGGCCTTAATTCACCCCTCCACTTT.

The rearrangement joins TRBV6-5 to TRBJ1-1, with D unclear. The V and J ends lost 6 bases and 4 bases respectively, with 9 bases between them. The CDR3 covers 12 residues. Germline V gives CDR1 MNHEY, CDR2 SVGAGI. CDR3 region: CASSPDGTEAFF. Written as DNA, the CDR3 is TGTGCCAGCAGCCCCGACGGCACTGAAGCTTTCTTT.

This chain connects TRBV9 to TRBJ1-3, with D uncertain. The germline V and J ends were trimmed by 0 bases and 4 bases, with 11 bases remaining between them. Germline lookup yields CDR1 SGDLS and CDR2 YYNGEE. The CDR3 spans 15 residues. CDR3 sequence reads: CASSVGLASGNTIYF. The DNA of the CDR3 is TGTGCCAGCAGCGTAGGTTTGGCCTCGGGAAACACCATATATTTT.

The chain links TRBV14 to TRBJ2-7; perhaps D is TRBD1 or TRBD2 (5 bases each). Germline V gene lookup returns CDR1 SGHDN and CDR2 FVKESK. The CDR3 runs to 17 residues. V was clipped by 1 base and J by 4 bases, with 20 bases between them. The CDR3: CASSQVLWDQAQYEQYF. In DNA, the CDR3 is TGTGCCAGCAGCCAAGTTCTCTGGGACCAAGCCCAATACGAGCAGTACTTC.

The chain combines TRBV6-6 with TRBJ1-1, with a weak D call TRBD1 (5 bases). V lost 0 bases to trimming and J lost 6 bases, with 14 bases between them. Germline V lookup: CDR1 MNHNY, CDR2 SVGAGI (reference sequence). This CDR3 spans 15 amino acids. CDR3 in DNA: TGTGCCAGCAGTTACTCTAGTGATCGGGGCGCTGAAGCTTTCTTT. Its translation is CASSYSSDRGAEAFF.

V is TRBV18 and J is TRBJ2-5; D is unclear. This CDR3 has 14 amino acids. CDR1 KGHSH and CDR2 LQKENI come from the germline V gene. V lost 6 bases to trimming and J lost 0 bases, with 11 bases between them. This chain's CDR3 is CASSPYTDQETQYF. As DNA, the CDR3 is TGTGCCAGCTCTCCGTACACGGACCAAGAGACCCAGTACTTC. The full variable domain, with the rest looked up from reference TRBV18 and TRBJ2-5, is NAGVMQNPRHLVRRRGQEARLRCSPMKGHSHVYWYRQLPEEGLKFMVYLQKENIIDESGMPKERFSAEFPKEGPSILRIQQVVRGDSAAYFCASSPYTDQETQYFGPGTRLLVL.

The rearrangement links TRBV6-5 to TRBJ1-3, with 7 nucleotides matching TRBD1. Germline assignment: CDR1 MNHEY and CDR2 SVGAGI. CDR3 length: 14 residues. Trimming removed 7 bases from V and 4 bases from J; junction bases left unmatched: 7. The CDR3 nucleotides read TGTGCCAGCACCGAGACAGGGATCGGAAACACCATATATTTT. This codes for CASTETGIGNTIYF.

This chain connects TRBV7-9 to TRBJ2-5; TRBD2 is a possible D gene (5 bases). The V end lost 1 base, the J end lost 5 bases, and 11 bases lay between the germline ends. This CDR3 is 14 amino acids long. Germline V gene lookup returns CDR1 SEHNR and CDR2 FQNEAQ (reference sequence). CDR3 sequence: CASSLEAGKETQYF. As DNA, the CDR3 is TGTGCCAGCAGCTTAGAGGCCGGGAAGGAGACCCAGTACTTC.

The rearrangement joins TRBV30 to TRBJ1-5; TRBD1 is a possible D gene (5 bases). Trimming shortened V by 2 bases and J by 4 bases, and 9 bases separated the two germline ends. Per the germline V gene, CDR1 is GTSNPN and CDR2 is SVGIG (reference sequence). The CDR3 contains 13 residues. The CDR3 nucleotides read TGTGCCTGGAGTCCTACAGGAAATCAGCCCCAGCATTTT. Encoded protein: CAWSPTGNQPQHF.

The genes are TRBV7-9 and TRBJ2-1; TRBD1 matches at 10 bases. The CDR3 consists of 16 residues. The junction had 7 bases not matched to a gene; V was cut back by 4 bases and J by 4 bases. CDR1 is SEHNR, CDR2 FQNEAQ, per germline (reference sequence). For the CDR3, the DNA is TGTGCCAGCAGCTCCTCCGGGACAGGGGTATACAATGAGCAGTTCTTC. Protein product: CASSSSGTGVYNEQFF.

This clone has only one observation. The chain has TRBV7-9 and TRBJ2-7; 9 bases match TRBD1. The V and J ends lost 4 bases and 3 bases, in that order; junction bases with no gene match: 10. Germline V lookup: CDR1 SEHNR, CDR2 FQNEAQ (reference sequence). CDR3 length: 16 amino acids. The CDR3 loop reads CASSSPDRGSYYEQYF. As DNA, the CDR3 is TGTGCCAGCAGCTCCCCGGACAGGGGTTCGTACTACGAGCAGTACTTC.

This clone was counted once. The chain recombines TRBV15 with TRBJ2-7; D gene ambiguous. CDR3 length equals 14 residues. V was cut by 3 bases and J by 3 bases, with 12 bases left in between. CDR1 is LNHNV, CDR2 YYDKDF, per germline (reference sequence). This CDR3 reads CATSSTATGYEQYF. As DNA, the CDR3 is TGTGCCACCAGCAGCACTGCCACCGGCTACGAGCAGTACTTC.

V gene TRBV18 combines with J gene TRBJ2-1, with D possibly matching TRBD2 (7 bases). The CDR3 runs to 16 residues. Trimming stripped 0 bases from V and 5 bases from J, with 14 bases between. Germline V lookup: CDR1 KGHSH, CDR2 LQKENI. In nucleotides, the CDR3 is TGTGCCAGCTCACCACCTAACAGGGAGGGTCACAATGAGCAGTTCTTC. Amino acid sequence: CASSPPNREGHNEQFF.

This sequence joins TRBV18 and TRBJ2-7; D gene ambiguous. Germline V gene sequence: CDR1 KGHSH, CDR2 LQKENI. V was shortened by 1 base and J by 2 bases, with 12 bases between the two germline ends. This CDR3 spans 15 amino acids. The CDR3 sequence is CASSPRQGSAYEQYF. The CDR3 DNA sequence: TGTGCCAGCTCACCACGTCAAGGGTCCGCCTACGAGCAGTACTTC.

The J gene is TRBJ2-7, the V gene TRBV6-6; D possibly corresponds to TRBD1 (6 bases). The CDR3 runs to 13 residues. The V gene's germline CDR1 is MNHNY and CDR2 SVGAGI (reference sequence). V dropped 2 bases and J dropped 13 bases, with 18 bases sitting between them. CDR3 loop: CASSYRSPTGYYF. DNA of the CDR3: TGTGCCAGCAGTTACCGAAGCCCCACAGGGTATTACTTC.

A remark on this clone: The sample has other DNA sequences that encode this CDR3 too. The chain carries TRBV5-1 and TRBJ2-7; D is unresolved. This CDR3 has 11 amino acids. Germline lookup yields CDR1 SGHRS and CDR2 YFSETQ. Trimming stripped 3 bases from V and 1 base from J, with 2 bases between. CDR3 DNA: TGCGCCAGCAGCTCATCCTACGAGCAGTACTTC. Translating it yields CASSSSYEQYF.

Note on this clone: This sample also contains other DNA sequences that code for the same CDR3. The chain carries TRBV7-9 and TRBJ2-2; D is undetermined. Trimming left V 1 base short and J 5 bases short, with 5 bases between. Germline values: CDR1 SEHNR, CDR2 FQNEAQ (reference sequence). The CDR3 length is 13 residues. CDR3 sequence: CASSLGGTGELFF. As DNA, the CDR3 is TGTGCCAGCAGCTTAGGGGGTACCGGGGAGCTGTTTTTT.

This sequence joins TRBV27 and TRBJ2-3; D is unresolved. The V and J ends lost 3 bases and 5 bases respectively, with 6 bases between them. The CDR3 has 12 amino acids. The germline CDR1 and CDR2 sequences are MNHEY and SMNVEV (reference sequence). This CDR3 reads CASSFPGDTQYF. The DNA for the CDR3 is TGTGCCAGCAGTTTTCCAGGAGATACGCAGTATTTT.

The chain couples TRBV5-6 to TRBJ2-7; 9 bases are shared with TRBD1. The germline CDR1 and CDR2 sequences are SGHDT and YYEEEE. V was clipped by 3 bases and J by 2 bases; unmatched bases: 6. The length of the CDR3 is 15 residues. As DNA, the CDR3 is TGTGCCAGCAGCTACCGGGACAGGGCGCCCTACGAGCAGTACTTC. This encodes CASSYRDRAPYEQYF.

This clone turned up a few times. The chain joins TRBV11-3 to TRBJ2-2; D perhaps matches TRBD2 (5 bases). Germline values: CDR1 SGHNT, CDR2 YENEEA. The V gene lost 1 base and the J gene lost 0 bases, with 9 bases spanning the gap. The CDR3 spans 16 residues. CDR3 sequence: CASSLATGTNTGELFF. In DNA, the CDR3 is TGTGCCAGCAGCTTAGCGACGGGAACGAACACCGGGGAGCTGTTTTTT.

V and J are TRBV6-1 and TRBJ1-2; TRBD1 might be the D (5 bases). The CDR3 sequence is 14 residues long. V gave up 2 bases and J gave up 9 bases, with 16 bases separating them. Germline CDR1 and CDR2: MNHNS and SASEGT. In DNA, the CDR3 is TGTGCCAGCAGTGAATATAGGGGCGCCTCCAGCTACACCTTC. As protein: CASSEYRGASSYTF.